This TCR beta chain appears in the sequencing data of a study of cytotoxic CD8 clonotypes in ibrutinib-treated CLL (dated by TCRdb to the early 2020s). In the study overall: The cohort had 11 relapsed/refractory and 15 treatment-naive patients; 17 to 18 were IGHV unmutated. Longitudinal samples were obtainable from about 30% of the roughly 90 participants in the trial. Every sample from remission and from progressive disease was obtained while the patients were still on ibrutinib. Responses were partial in some 24 patients and complete in 2; after median about 5.5 years follow-up, about 14 stayed in remission and approximately 12 progressed. An average of 255,043 productive templates and 94,082 productive rearrangements was obtained per sample. Cryopreserved peripheral blood mononuclear cells were obtained prior to treatment, at the time of response, and at either disease progression or sustained remission. Response samples were obtained after a median of around eleven months of treatment, with a range of roughly 6 to 40 months. The paper as a whole reports these results and caveats: Sampling times were not matched between patients in sustained remission and patients whose disease was progressing, and lymph node repertoires were not examined. Baseline clonality exceeded that of age-matched healthy donors and correlated strongly with circulating CD8+ T-cell counts. Clonality rose at ibrutinib response, remained stable during sustained remission, and dropped back toward baseline at progression. Public clonotypes were rare and either contracted or stayed stable during treatment, and the rise in clonality at ibrutinib response reflected the expansion of private clonotypes.

The sample's time point label, decoded: approximately 11 months on ibrutinib. For TCR beta library preparation, 1.5 to 2 micrograms of genomic DNA was extracted from cryopreserved PBMCs. Longitudinal blood samples from CLL patients receiving ibrutinib monotherapy were subjected to high-throughput TCR beta sequencing. The patients took part in an open-label, single-center phase 2 trial of ibrutinib monotherapy. The CDR3 measures 15 amino acids from cysteine to phenylalanine. CDR3 DNA only is kept here, 45 bases in frame from base 1. V is reduced by 5 bases and J by 3 bases, leaving a spacing of 13 bases between them. According to the germline V gene, CDR1 reads MNHEY and CDR2 reads SVGAGI. On a MiSeq, deep resolution sequencing aimed for a depth between 1 in 1 million and 1 in 200,000 T cells, with each clonotype covered 10x on average. TCR beta libraries were generated with the immunoSEQ hsTCRB Kit. The study's processing was this. The data were analyzed with ImmunoSEQ Analyzer and ImmunoSEQ Data Assistant, and V, D and J gene assignments followed IMGT definitions. Clonality was computed as one minus normalized Shannon entropy of productive rearrangement frequencies, ranging from 0 to 1. Public clonotype analysis was restricted to overrepresented clonotypes comprising at least 0.05% of each patient's repertoire. More than ten age-matched healthy donor repertoires from immuneACCESS were used as controls for clonality. Here the immuneACCESS table is served through TCRdb, limited to in-frame sequences with V and J called. Missing clones are a known gap in these copies; in checked studies unresolved V genes cover under half, and the rest lacks a known reason. The DNA gave D and trimming, while V, J and clone size come from that table. Here the sample has roughly 130,000 clones; 79% occur a single time. The ten largest clones take up roughly 13% of the sample.

Points on this clone: Its antigen has not been determined. Base qualities are missing; no much larger clone stands one base away.

This sequence originates from a human donor with chronic lymphocytic leukemia. The chain employs TRBV6-5 and TRBJ1-4; D gene: possibly TRBD1, on 6 matching bases. The specimen was PBMCs, collected after 12 months of ibrutinib treatment. The DNA sequence reads TGTGCCAGCAGTCTGGGGGGGGCGTCTAATGAAAAACTGTTTTTT. Protein translation: CASSLGGASNEKLFF.